The 24 T cell receptor beta chains given below trace back to one sample, sequenced in a study of cytomegalovirus exposure and HLA in healthy donors. PCR was performed using 60 Vbeta and 13 Jbeta primers. Profiling relied on immunoSEQ multiplex PCR, and the TCRdb table lists in-frame clones only, not all of them. The sample holds about 95,000 clones; about 74% are singletons and the top ten take over 13%. Sequenced material: PBMCs. These receptors were collected from a woman in her 50s in good health and CMV-seropositive.

V and J are TRBV29-1 and TRBJ2-7; TRBD2 agrees at 11 bases. Trimming took 5 bases from V and 4 from J; bases not matched to a gene: 10. The CDR3 is 15 residues long. Germline V lookup: CDR1 SQVTM, CDR2 ANQGSEA. The chain's CDR3 is CSVQRLAGILYEQYF. In nucleotides, the CDR3 is TGCAGCGTTCAACGACTAGCGGGGATCTTATACGAGCAGTACTTC.

The chain links TRBV25-1 to TRBJ2-1; TRBD2 aligns across 9 bases. The CDR3 consists of 16 residues. V dropped 3 bases and J dropped 3; count of bases not matched to a gene: 6. CDR1 MGHDK and CDR2 SYGVNS come from the germline V gene. This CDR3 is CASSERGSGGYNEQFF. The CDR3, as DNA: TGTGCCAGCAGTGAGAGAGGTAGCGGGGGCTACAATGAGCAGTTCTTC.

This sequence joins TRBV7-2 and TRBJ2-2, with TRBD2 identical over 14 bases. The ends lost 5 bases at V and 7 bases at J; junction bases unmatched: 6. Germline assignment: CDR1 SGHTA and CDR2 FQGNSA. This CDR3 is 16 amino acids long. Here the CDR3 reads CASSRLAGGPGGELFF. The CDR3 coding sequence is TGTGCCAGCAGCCGACTAGCGGGAGGGCCTGGCGGGGAGCTGTTTTTT.

The chain combines TRBV7-9 with TRBJ2-5; D is uncertain. TRBJ2-7 matches the DNA end more closely, so the J call is doubtful. This CDR3 region has 13 residues. Germline CDR1 reads SEHNR; CDR2 reads FQNEAQ (reference sequence). Here the CDR3 reads CASSSSQAYEQYF. The CDR3 DNA follows: TGTGCCAGCAGCTCCTCTCAAGCGTACGAGCAGTACTTC.

V usage is TRBV14 and J usage is TRBJ2-2; TRBD2 matches at 9 bases. The CDR3 has 18 residues. V gave up 4 bases and J gave up 0 bases; unmatched junction bases: 9. CDR1 SGHDN and CDR2 FVKESK come from the germline V gene. In DNA form, the CDR3 reads TGTGCCAGCAGCCCCCCGCGCGGGAGGGCTTCGAACACCGGGGAGCTGTTTTTT. This codes for CASSPPRGRASNTGELFF.

In this sample, this clone turned up a few times. The CDR3 DNA reads as TGTGCCAGCAGCCTTCCTTCCCGGGGGGTAGCGGGAGTCAGGACCGGGGAGCTGTTTTTT. Translated, it gives CASSLPSRGVAGVRTGELFF. This chain joins TRBV4-2 and TRBJ2-2; the match to TRBD2 covers 9 bases. After removal of 4 bases from V and 5 bases from J, the junction contained 20 bases not matched to a gene. This CDR3 is built from 20 residues. Germline values: CDR1 LGHNA, CDR2 YNFKEQ.

This clone was found a few times. The chain employs TRBV9 and TRBJ2-2; D is possibly TRBD2 (6 bases). Trimming took off 2 bases at V and 5 bases at J, with 10 bases between the two ends. CDR1 is SGDLS and CDR2 is YYNGEE in the germline V gene. The CDR3 spans 14 residues. In DNA form, the CDR3 reads TGTGCCAGCAGCGTGGGACTGGGGACCGGGGAGCTGTTTTTT. It is translated as CASSVGLGTGELFF. The whole variable domain, remainder taken from reference TRBV9 and TRBJ2-2, is DSGVTQTPKHLITATGQRVTLRCSPRSGDLSVYWYQQSLDQGLQFLIQYYNGEERAKGNILERFSAQQFPDLHSELNLSSLELGDSALYFCASSVGLGTGELFFGEGSRLTVL.

The rearrangement links TRBV2 to TRBJ1-1; D is possibly TRBD1 (6 bases). The CDR3 has 12 amino acids. Trimming took 6 bases from V and 11 from J, leaving 16 bases between them. Germline V gene sequence: CDR1 SNHLY, CDR2 FYNNEI. CDR3 sequence (DNA): TGTGCCAGCAGATCAGGGGCTCCCTGGGCTTTCTTT. Amino acid sequence: CASRSGAPWAFF.

The chain employs TRBV2 and TRBJ2-3; no reliable D call. The CDR3 is 13 amino acids. With 3 bases removed from V and 6 bases from J, the gap between germline ends came to 10 bases. Germline CDR1 and CDR2: SNHLY and FYNNEI. The CDR3 DNA follows: TGTGCCAGCAGTGACGGGTTCGGGGATACGCAGTATTTT. This translates into CASSDGFGDTQYF.

This clone was recorded once. The chain combines TRBV5-4 with TRBJ2-2; D might be TRBD1 (5 bases). Deletions cut 2 bases from V and 2 bases from J, with 7 bases between. The CDR3 totals 14 residues. Germline V gene data show CDR1 as SGHNT and CDR2 as YYREEE (reference sequence). The CDR3: CASSLDSNTGELFF. DNA for the CDR3: TGTGCCAGCAGCTTAGACAGTAACACCGGGGAGCTGTTTTTT.

This sequence joins TRBV7-9 and TRBJ2-3, with D unresolved. CDR1 and CDR2 from the germline V gene are SEHNR and FQNEAQ (reference sequence). V shed 5 bases and J shed 0 bases, with 9 bases lying between them. The length of the CDR3 is 14 residues. The CDR3 loop reads CASSPQTSTDTQYF. CDR3 nucleotide sequence: TGTGCCAGCAGCCCCCAGACTAGCACAGATACGCAGTATTTT.

The chain carries TRBV10-3 and TRBJ2-7; D is possibly TRBD1 (5 bases). The CDR3 length is 15 residues. Trimming stripped 0 bases from V and 2 bases from J, with 11 bases between. Germline lookup yields CDR1 ENHRY and CDR2 SYGVKD. The CDR3 DNA sequence: TGTGCCATCAGTGAGTCCGAAGGGGCCCCCTACGAGCAGTACTTC. As protein: CAISESEGAPYEQYF.

The J gene is TRBJ2-5, the V gene TRBV18; tentative D call: TRBD1 (6 bases). The germline V gene encodes CDR1 KGHSH and CDR2 LQKENI. The V end was cut by 4 bases, the J end by 7 bases, with 16 bases between. CDR3 length: 14 residues. The CDR3 loop is CASSRDTEGLTQYF. CDR3 in DNA: TGTGCCAGCTCACGGGACACCGAGGGGTTGACCCAGTACTTC.

The chain uses TRBV18 and TRBJ1-2, with D hard to call. The V end lost 4 bases, the J end lost 7 bases, and 13 bases lay between the germline ends. Looked up from germline, CDR1 is KGHSH and CDR2 is LQKENI. The CDR3 covers 13 residues. CDR3 amino acids: CASSLTDFPGYTF. For the CDR3, the DNA is TGTGCCAGCTCACTCACAGATTTTCCTGGCTACACCTTC.

V usage is TRBV11-3 and J usage is TRBJ2-1; D might be TRBD1 (5 bases). Germline V gene lookup returns CDR1 SGHNT and CDR2 YENEEA. Trimming took off 5 bases at V and 7 bases at J, with 12 bases between the two ends. The length of the CDR3 is 13 residues. The CDR3 sequence is CASSATTANEQFF. The CDR3 DNA follows: TGTGCCAGCAGCGCAACGACAGCAAATGAGCAGTTCTTC.

The chain couples TRBV19 to TRBJ2-2, with a tentative D call TRBD1 (5 bases). Germline values: CDR1 LNHDA, CDR2 SQIVND (reference sequence). The CDR3 is made up of 14 amino acids. V lost 4 bases to trimming and J lost 3 bases, with 9 bases between them. The CDR3 loop reads CASSKTVDTGELFF. CDR3 in DNA: TGTGCCAGTAGTAAGACAGTAGACACCGGGGAGCTGTTTTTT.

The rearrangement joins TRBV10-3 to TRBJ1-4, with D possibly being TRBD1 (5 bases). The CDR3 is made up of 15 amino acids. Germline V gene sequence: CDR1 ENHRY, CDR2 SYGVKD. Deletions cut 4 bases from V and 2 bases from J, with 11 bases between. CDR3 DNA sequence: TGTGCCATCAGTGGGCAGGGTTCTACTAATGAAAAACTGTTTTTT. Encoded protein: CAISGQGSTNEKLFF.

The rearrangement joins TRBV5-1 to TRBJ2-7; 8 bases match TRBD1. CDR3 size: 15 residues. J was trimmed by 3 bases and V by 4 bases; bases with no gene match: 9. Germline loops: CDR1 SGHRS, CDR2 YFSETQ. The CDR3 region is CASSRDGQGIYEQYF. The CDR3 DNA reads as TGCGCCAGCAGCAGGGATGGACAGGGTATCTACGAGCAGTACTTC. Variable domain in full (rest from reference TRBV5-1 and TRBJ2-7): KAGVTQTPRYLIKTRGQQVTLSCSPISGHRSVSWYQQTPGQGLQFLFEYFSETQRNKGNFPGRFSGRQFSNSRSEMNVSTLELGDSALYLCASSRDGQGIYEQYFGPGTRLTVT.

The sample holds a few counts of this clone. The gene calls are TRBV9 and TRBJ2-7, with TRBD2 matching 8 bases. J was trimmed by 6 bases and V by 6 bases; bases with no gene match: 14. Germline-derived CDR1 and CDR2 are SGDLS and YYNGEE. CDR3 length: 15 residues. The CDR3, as DNA: TGTGCCAGCACTTCGGGGGGGTCTCCCCTTGGCGAGCAGTACTTC. Its translation: CASTSGGSPLGEQYF.

This sequence joins TRBV12-5 and TRBJ1-5; 7 bases are a match to TRBD1. Germline CDR1 is LGHNT and CDR2 is FRNRAP. CDR3 length: 17 residues. V lost 6 bases to trimming and J lost 5 bases; unmatched junction nucleotides: 16. The CDR3 sequence is CASGARDSLLRDQPQHF. In nucleotides, the CDR3 is TGTGCTAGTGGCGCTCGGGACAGTTTATTGAGAGATCAGCCCCAGCATTTT.

With regard to this clone: One end of the junction does not line up with germline, which may come from a read error. V usage is TRBV6-5 and J usage is TRBJ1-1; D perhaps matches TRBD1 (6 bases). The CDR3 contains 12 residues. Germline-derived CDR1 and CDR2 are MNHEY and SVGAGI. CDR3 nucleotide sequence: TGTACCAGCAGACAGGAACACACTGAAGCTTTCTTT. Its protein product is CTSRQEHTEAFF.

The chain joins TRBV4-2 to TRBJ2-3; TRBD2 matches 10 bases. Losses at the gene ends were 0 bases for V and 0 bases for J; bases not matched to a gene: 6. Per the germline V gene, CDR1 is LGHNA and CDR2 is YNFKEQ. The CDR3 has 18 amino acids. The CDR3 region is CASSQDTLAGTSTDTQYF. The CDR3, as DNA: TGTGCCAGCAGCCAAGATACACTAGCGGGAACTAGCACAGATACGCAGTATTTT.

This chain joins TRBV15 and TRBJ2-1; D is possibly TRBD2 (5 bases). CDR3 length: 14 residues. From germline, CDR1 is LNHNV and CDR2 YYDKDF (reference sequence). The ends were cut back, 4 bases at V and 4 bases at J, with 11 bases in the middle. This CDR3 reads CATSNGGPYNEQFF. In DNA, the CDR3 is TGTGCCACCAGCAACGGAGGCCCTTACAATGAGCAGTTCTTC.

The J gene is TRBJ2-2, the V gene TRBV6-6; D gene uncertain. In germline, CDR1 is MNHNY, CDR2 SVGAGI (reference sequence). CDR3 length: 14 amino acids. V gave up 6 bases and J gave up 6 bases, with 14 bases separating them. The chain's CDR3 is CASRRAGLAGELFF. The CDR3 DNA follows: TGTGCCAGCAGACGTGCTGGGCTGGCCGGGGAGCTGTTTTTT.